This T cell receptor beta chain was sequenced in a study of blood T cell repertoires in COVID-19. Overall study: Some COVID-19 samples were acute and others convalescent; all came from the United States, Italy and Spain. The cDNA or gDNA used as material had been derived from T cells, B-cell-depleted T cells, or PBMCs.

There are 15 residues in the CDR3. V lost 11 bases to trimming and J lost 5 bases, with 24 bases between them. Germline CDR1 is MNHEY and CDR2 is SVGAGI. Seattle-derived patients entered the study during active infection and were followed longitudinally. In the original workflow: Amplification of reference gene primers was used by the study to estimate nucleated cell counts. The repertoire was sequenced with immunoSEQ multiplex PCR; TCRdb's copy has only in-frame clones and lacks some. The V and J calls and clone size are taken from that table; D and trimming were inferred from the DNA. The sample lists roughly 200,000 clones, approximately 86% occurring once.

The receptor was derived from a woman between 45 and 60 years old with COVID-19, enrolled during active disease. The source material was peripheral blood. The chain carries TRBV6-5 and TRBJ2-5; tentative D call: TRBD2 (5 bases). The CDR3 is CAVYTGYSSLETQYF. In DNA form, the CDR3 reads TGTGCCGTATATACGGGGTATAGCTCTCTGGAGACCCAGTACTTC.